These T cell receptor beta chains were read from a single sample in a study of T cell changes during pregnancy in multiple sclerosis. Using immunoSEQ multiplex PCR, the repertoire was profiled, and TCRdb retains in-frame clones only, with some absent. The repertoire includes around 70,000 clones, around 90% of them detected once, and approximately 2% sits in the top ten. Sequencing used peripheral blood, obtained in the second trimester of pregnancy. The receptors stem from a female donor in good health, enrolled as a control in a pregnancy study. Each CDR3 is given with its conserved first and last residue. Fields, in order: V gene, J gene, D gene, clone size, CDR3 length, CDR3 DNA, CDR3 protein. A D gene is named only where the DNA matches it firmly. Rows give clone size only sometimes, using once, few, many, or a class for an expanded clone.

v_call: TRBV7-6
j_call: TRBJ1-1
d_call: -
clone_size: -
cdr3_length: 18
cdr3_nt: TGTGCCAGCAGCCCGCAGGCGGGGTCGGTAAACCGGAACACTGAAGCTTTCTTT
cdr3_aa: CASSPQAGSVNRNTEAFF

v_call: TRBV5-1
j_call: TRBJ1-5
d_call: -
clone_size: -
cdr3_length: 15
cdr3_nt: TGCGCCAGCAGCTTCGACGGGGATAGCAATCAGCCCCAGCATTTT
cdr3_aa: CASSFDGDSNQPQHF

v_call: TRBV5-1
j_call: TRBJ1-1
d_call: TRBD1
clone_size: -
cdr3_length: 14
cdr3_nt: TGCGCCAGCAGCTTGGGACAGGGTCGGACTGAAGCTTTCTTT
cdr3_aa: CASSLGQGRTEAFF

v_call: TRBV5-1
j_call: TRBJ2-2
d_call: -
clone_size: -
cdr3_length: 16
cdr3_nt: TGCGCCAGCAGCTTCGCTTGGGGGCAGGGCACCGGGGAGCTGTTTTTT
cdr3_aa: CASSFAWGQGTGELFF

v_call: TRBV4-3
j_call: TRBJ2-1
d_call: TRBD2
clone_size: -
cdr3_length: 15
cdr3_nt: TGCGCCAGCAGCCAAGCGGGGGGGGCATACAATGAGCAGTTCTTC
cdr3_aa: CASSQAGGAYNEQFF

v_call: TRBV21-1
j_call: TRBJ1-5
d_call: -
clone_size: -
cdr3_length: 15
cdr3_nt: TGTGCCAGCAGCAAACAATGGGCCAGGGCACAGCCCCAGCATTTT
cdr3_aa: CASSKQWARAQPQHF

v_call: TRBV2
j_call: TRBJ1-6
d_call: -
clone_size: -
cdr3_length: 14
cdr3_nt: TGTGCCAGCGGTAGGACAGCCTATAATTCACCCCTCCACTTT
cdr3_aa: CASGRTAYNSPLHF

v_call: TRBV5-1
j_call: TRBJ2-1
d_call: TRBD2
clone_size: -
cdr3_length: 16
cdr3_nt: TGCGCCAGCAGCTTGCCCCTAGCGGGTGGATACAATGAGCAGTTCTTC
cdr3_aa: CASSLPLAGGYNEQFF

v_call: TRBV5-4
j_call: TRBJ2-5
d_call: -
clone_size: -
cdr3_length: 15
cdr3_nt: TGTGCCAGCAGCTGGGGGGGGCTCGAGGGAGAGACCCAGTACTTC
cdr3_aa: CASSWGGLEGETQYF

v_call: TRBV10-3
j_call: TRBJ1-1
d_call: -
clone_size: few
cdr3_length: 11
cdr3_nt: TGTGCCATCAGGGGGGGGACTGAAGCTTTCTTT
cdr3_aa: CAIRGGTEAFF

v_call: TRBV15
j_call: TRBJ2-3
d_call: TRBD2
clone_size: once
cdr3_length: 17
cdr3_nt: TGTGCCACCAGCAGGAAACTAGCGGGAACTAGCACAGATACGCAGTATTTT
cdr3_aa: CATSRKLAGTSTDTQYF

v_call: TRBV5-1
j_call: TRBJ1-2
d_call: -
clone_size: once
cdr3_length: 13
cdr3_nt: TGCGCCAGCCAGACTCAGGGGTCCTATGGCTACACCTTC
cdr3_aa: CASQTQGSYGYTF

v_call: TRBV30
j_call: TRBJ1-4
d_call: -
clone_size: -
cdr3_length: 14
cdr3_nt: TGTGCCTGGAGTGTACAGGGAGGGAATGAAAAACTGTTTTTT
cdr3_aa: CAWSVQGGNEKLFF

v_call: TRBV27
j_call: TRBJ1-2
d_call: -
clone_size: -
cdr3_length: 13
cdr3_nt: TGTGCCAGCAGTATCGACAGGAACTATGGCTACACCTTC
cdr3_aa: CASSIDRNYGYTF

v_call: TRBV27
j_call: TRBJ1-5
d_call: -
clone_size: -
cdr3_length: 13
cdr3_nt: TGTGCCAGCAGTTCCCGGGAGAATCAGCCCCAGCATTTT
cdr3_aa: CASSSRENQPQHF

v_call: TRBV7-3
j_call: TRBJ2-7
d_call: TRBD1
clone_size: -
cdr3_length: 15
cdr3_nt: TGTGCCAGCAGCTTAACGGCTACAGGGGGCGGCGAGCAGTACTTC
cdr3_aa: CASSLTATGGGEQYF

v_call: TRBV4-2
j_call: TRBJ2-4
d_call: TRBD2
clone_size: once
cdr3_length: 20
cdr3_nt: TGTGCCAGCAGCCAAGATCTAGCTAGCGGGGGGGTTATAGGCAAAAACATTCAGTACTTC
cdr3_aa: CASSQDLASGGVIGKNIQYF

v_call: TRBV5-1
j_call: TRBJ1-1
d_call: -
clone_size: -
cdr3_length: 16
cdr3_nt: TGCGCCAGCAGCTTTCCGGCAGGGGAGGGTGACACTGAAGCTTTCTTT
cdr3_aa: CASSFPAGEGDTEAFF

v_call: TRBV5-5
j_call: TRBJ2-1
d_call: TRBD1
clone_size: once
cdr3_length: 17
cdr3_nt: TGTGCCAGCAGCTCCGCGTCCGGGACAGGGCTTTACAATGAGCAGTTCTTC
cdr3_aa: CASSSASGTGLYNEQFF

v_call: TRBV11-2
j_call: TRBJ2-2
d_call: TRBD1
clone_size: -
cdr3_length: 16
cdr3_nt: TGTGCCAGCAGCTTACGGGACAGGGCGAACACCGGGGAGCTGTTTTTT
cdr3_aa: CASSLRDRANTGELFF

v_call: TRBV4-3
j_call: TRBJ1-2
d_call: TRBD1
clone_size: -
cdr3_length: 18
cdr3_nt: TGCGCCAGCAGCCAAGATCGACCAACGGGACAGGCTAACTATGGCTACACCTTC
cdr3_aa: CASSQDRPTGQANYGYTF

v_call: TRBV7-9
j_call: TRBJ1-2
d_call: TRBD1
clone_size: -
cdr3_length: 14
cdr3_nt: TGTGCCAGCAGCCAAGGGACAGGGGCAACTGGCTACACCTTC
cdr3_aa: CASSQGTGATGYTF

v_call: TRBV6-6
j_call: TRBJ2-2
d_call: TRBD1
clone_size: -
cdr3_length: 15
cdr3_nt: TGTGCCAGCACAAGGACAGGTGGTCGGACCGGGGAGCTGTTTTTT
cdr3_aa: CASTRTGGRTGELFF

v_call: TRBV7-2
j_call: TRBJ1-2
d_call: -
clone_size: -
cdr3_length: 15
cdr3_nt: TGTGCCAGCAGCCAGTGGGGCGACTCACCCTATGGCTACACCTTC
cdr3_aa: CASSQWGDSPYGYTF

v_call: TRBV28
j_call: TRBJ1-1
d_call: -
clone_size: -
cdr3_length: 14
cdr3_nt: TGTGCCAGCAGTTATGGGCCAGGGGACACTGAAGCTTTCTTT
cdr3_aa: CASSYGPGDTEAFF

v_call: TRBV5-8
j_call: TRBJ2-4
d_call: -
clone_size: -
cdr3_length: 15
cdr3_nt: TGTGCCAGCAGCCGTGGCTCGAAAACCAAAAACATTCAGTACTTC
cdr3_aa: CASSRGSKTKNIQYF

v_call: TRBV20-1
j_call: TRBJ2-3
d_call: -
clone_size: -
cdr3_length: 11
cdr3_nt: TGCAGTGCTCGGACTAAGGATACGCAGTATTTT
cdr3_aa: CSARTKDTQYF

v_call: TRBV19
j_call: TRBJ1-6
d_call: TRBD1
clone_size: -
cdr3_length: 16
cdr3_nt: TGTGCCAGTAACACGCCTCAGGGGGGTAATAATTCACCCCTCCACTTT
cdr3_aa: CASNTPQGGNNSPLHF

v_call: TRBV27
j_call: TRBJ1-6
d_call: -
clone_size: -
cdr3_length: 16
cdr3_nt: TGTGCCAGCAGTTTTAACAGGGTCCGACATAATTCACCCCTCCACTTT
cdr3_aa: CASSFNRVRHNSPLHF

v_call: TRBV14
j_call: TRBJ2-7
d_call: -
clone_size: -
cdr3_length: 13
cdr3_nt: TGTGCCAGCAGCCCTACAGGTTTCTACGAGCAGTACTTC
cdr3_aa: CASSPTGFYEQYF

v_call: TRBV7-2
j_call: TRBJ2-7
d_call: -
clone_size: -
cdr3_length: 15
cdr3_nt: TGTGCCAGCAGCTTAAACGGGGGACGATCCTACGAGCAGTACTTC
cdr3_aa: CASSLNGGRSYEQYF